This T cell receptor (beta chain) was documented in a study of blood T cell repertoires in COVID-19. Study as a whole: Researchers got acute and convalescent COVID-19 samples from the United States, Italy and Spain. The analysed material was cDNA or gDNA that came from T cells, B-cell-depleted T cells, or PBMCs.

The CDR3 covers 16 residues. Germline CDR1 reads MNHEY; CDR2 reads SVGAGI. J was trimmed by 1 base and V by 4 bases; bases with no gene match: 4. Per the original methods: Amplification with reference gene primers provided the estimates of nucleated cell counts. The method was immunoSEQ multiplex PCR; TCRdb's version includes in-frame clones alone and lacks a portion of them. V and J calls and clone size are those listed in that table; D and trimming were worked out from the DNA. The sample lists under 85,000 clones; 83% were seen once. The sequenced sample consisted of peripheral blood. This chain connects TRBV6-5 to TRBJ2-1; 10 bases map to TRBD2. The receptor comes from a man older than 75 with active or convalescent COVID-19. CDR3 nucleotides: TGTGCCAGCAGTTTTTATAGCGGGAGGTCCTACAATGAGCAGTTCTTC. It encodes CASSFYSGRSYNEQFF.